This T cell receptor beta chain was sequenced for a study of Ad26.COV2.S vaccination and SARS-CoV-2 variants. Overall study findings and caveats: A substantial breadth of spike-specific CD8+ and CD4+ T cell responses after vaccination has been reported.

The method was immunoSEQ multiplex PCR; TCRdb's version includes in-frame clones alone and lacks a portion of them. The sample includes some 350,000 clones, just over 90% of them seen just once. Germline lookup yields CDR1 ENHRY and CDR2 SYGVKD. V lost 6 bases to trimming and J lost 6 bases, with 17 bases between them. This CDR3 spans 14 amino acids. A note on this clone: Its matching antigen is unknown.

This TCR derives from a human donor who had recovered from COVID-19. The sample here was peripheral blood, taken after recovery from COVID-19. The rearrangement links TRBV10-3 to TRBJ1-1, with D tentatively TRBD1 (5 bases). CDR3 DNA: TGTGCCATCAGGGCGGGGGTTCTCCGGGCTGAAGCTTTCTTT. Translation gives CAIRAGVLRAEAFF.